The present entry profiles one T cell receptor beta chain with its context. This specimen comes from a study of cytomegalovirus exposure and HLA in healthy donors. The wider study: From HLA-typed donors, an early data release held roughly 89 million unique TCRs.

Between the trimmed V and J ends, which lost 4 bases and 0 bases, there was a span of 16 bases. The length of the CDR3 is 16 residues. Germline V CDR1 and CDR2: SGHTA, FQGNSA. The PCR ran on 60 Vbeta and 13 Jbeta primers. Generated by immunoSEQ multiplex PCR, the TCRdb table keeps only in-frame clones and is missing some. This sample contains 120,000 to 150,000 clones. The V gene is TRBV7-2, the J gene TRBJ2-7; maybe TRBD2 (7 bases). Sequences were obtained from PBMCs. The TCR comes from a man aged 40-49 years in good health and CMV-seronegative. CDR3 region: CASSSRGGVYSYEQYF. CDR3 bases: TGTGCCAGCAGCTCCAGAGGGGGGGTGTACTCCTACGAGCAGTACTTC.